The 13 T cell receptor beta chains below all came from one sample that was sequenced in a study of T cells in localized non-small cell lung cancer. The protocol was immunoSEQ multiplex PCR, while the TCRdb copy is restricted to in-frame clones and leaves out a portion. The data hold approximately 52,000 clones, with roughly 90% observed a single time. Source: peripheral blood, taken before any cancer treatment. The source is a male donor aged 60 or over with stage III squamous cell lung carcinoma.

The chain joins TRBV5-4 to TRBJ1-2, with TRBD1 identical over 11 bases. The germline gives CDR1 SGHNT, CDR2 YYREEE (reference sequence). Losses at the gene ends were 4 bases for V and 7 bases for J; bases not matched to a gene: 6. The CDR3 is 14 amino acids. The CDR3 sequence: CASSTGQGVRGYTF. The DNA of the CDR3 is TGTGCCAGCAGCACGGGACAGGGGGTTCGTGGCTACACCTTC.

The chain carries TRBV27 and TRBJ2-2; D is possibly TRBD1 (5 bases). The CDR3 loop spans 15 amino acids. Trimming removed 8 bases at V and 5 bases at J, with 18 bases between. Germline V gene data show CDR1 as MNHEY and CDR2 as SMNVEV (reference sequence). The CDR3 DNA sequence: TGTGCCAGCCGGCGACCTGGCAGGGCAACCGGGGAGCTGTTTTTT. Its protein is CASRRPGRATGELFF.

The rearrangement uses TRBV6-6 and TRBJ2-1, with TRBD2 matching 7 bases. Germline V lookup: CDR1 MNHNY, CDR2 SVGAGI (reference sequence). Trimming cost V 4 bases and J 8 bases; bases outside gene matches: 8. The CDR3 is 14 residues long. As DNA, the CDR3 is TGTGCCAGCAGTTCCAGGACTAGTAGCGATGAGCAGTTCTTC. Translated, it gives CASSSRTSSDEQFF.

The genes are TRBV4-2 and TRBJ2-7, with D maybe TRBD1 (6 bases). This CDR3 spans 15 amino acids. Between the trimmed V and J ends, which lost 3 bases and 3 bases, there was a span of 15 bases. Per germline, CDR1 LGHNA and CDR2 YNFKEQ. The CDR3 loop reads CASSQHRDKNYEQYF. In DNA form, the CDR3 reads TGTGCCAGCAGCCAGCACCGGGACAAGAACTACGAGCAGTACTTC.

This sequence joins TRBV6-5 and TRBJ1-5; D call uncertain. Trimming left V 0 bases short and J 0 bases short, with 6 bases between. Germline lookup yields CDR1 MNHEY and CDR2 SVGAGI. The CDR3 has 15 residues. CDR3 in amino acids: CASSYSAYSNQPQHF. The CDR3 coding sequence is TGTGCCAGCAGTTACTCAGCTTATAGCAATCAGCCCCAGCATTTT.

The rearrangement joins TRBV11-2 to TRBJ2-3, with D unresolved. V gave up 5 bases and J gave up 2 bases, with 5 bases separating them. Germline-derived CDR1 and CDR2 are SGHAT and FQNNGV. The CDR3 loop spans 12 amino acids. CDR3 sequence reads: CASSLHTDTQYF. In DNA form, the CDR3 reads TGTGCCAGCAGCCTGCACACAGATACGCAGTATTTT.

This rearrangement joins TRBV5-1 to TRBJ2-2, with 7 bases fitting TRBD1. V trimming: 9 bases; J trimming: 0 bases; junction bases outside the gene matches: 5. CDR1 SGHRS and CDR2 YFSETQ come from the germline V gene. The CDR3 length is 14 residues. The CDR3 DNA reads as TGCGCCACCCAAACAGGGGCGAACACCGGGGAGCTGTTTTTT. Translation: CATQTGANTGELFF. Drawing the rest from reference TRBV5-1 and TRBJ2-2, the complete variable domain is KAGVTQTPRYLIKTRGQQVTLSCSPISGHRSVSWYQQTPGQGLQFLFEYFSETQRNKGNFPGRFSGRQFSNSRSEMNVSTLELGDSALYLCATQTGANTGELFFGEGSRLTVL.

This clone was detected only once. The genes are TRBV5-5 and TRBJ2-3; D is ambiguous. Trimming stripped 0 bases from V and 2 bases from J, with 13 bases between. Germline V gene lookup returns CDR1 SGHKS and CDR2 YYEKEE (reference sequence). The CDR3 is 16 amino acids. This chain's CDR3 is CASSLEHSFPTDTQYF. The CDR3 bases are TGTGCCAGCAGCTTGGAACACTCCTTCCCCACAGATACGCAGTATTTT.

The chain employs TRBV5-1 and TRBJ2-3, with D perhaps TRBD2 (6 bases). Per the germline V gene, CDR1 is SGHRS and CDR2 is YFSETQ. The CDR3 loop spans 15 amino acids. Between the trimmed V and J ends, which lost 2 bases and 4 bases, there was a span of 14 bases. CDR3 sequence reads: CASSLYTSRPDTQYF. The CDR3 DNA is TGCGCCAGCAGCTTATATACTAGCCGACCAGATACGCAGTATTTT.

The chain couples TRBV19 to TRBJ2-2, with D possibly TRBD2 on 6 matching bases. The CDR3 runs 14 residues. Germline V gene data show CDR1 as LNHDA and CDR2 as SQIVND (reference sequence). Here the CDR3 DNA reads TGTGCAGTAGGGCAGGGAGGTCGTTCCGGGGAGCTGTTTTTT. Amino acid sequence: CAVGQGGRSGELFF.

The gene calls are TRBV5-1 and TRBJ2-3; D may match TRBD1 or TRBD2 (6 bases each). The CDR3 runs 15 residues. Germline V lookup: CDR1 SGHRS, CDR2 YFSETQ. Trimming stripped 0 bases from V and 6 bases from J, with 14 bases between. This chain's CDR3 is CASSLGRGGSDTQYF. For the CDR3, the DNA is TGCGCCAGCAGCTTGGGCAGGGGAGGTAGTGATACGCAGTATTTT.

The gene calls are TRBV28 and TRBJ2-2; D gene uncertain. Per the germline V gene, CDR1 is MDHEN and CDR2 is SYDVKM. Trimming stripped 6 bases from V and 6 bases from J, with 17 bases between. This CDR3 is 15 amino acids long. The CDR3 DNA reads as TGTGCCAGCAGCCCCCCCCATCTTGTCGCCGGGGAGCTGTTTTTT. It specifies CASSPPHLVAGELFF.

This clone occurred once. V and J are TRBV30 and TRBJ1-4, with D unresolved. The length of the CDR3 is 11 residues. Trimming stripped 3 bases from V and 4 bases from J, with 3 bases between. Germline CDR1 and CDR2: GTSNPN and SVGIG (reference sequence). The CDR3 nucleotides read TGTGCCTGGAGATATAATGAAAAACTGTTTTTT. Its translation: CAWRYNEKLFF.